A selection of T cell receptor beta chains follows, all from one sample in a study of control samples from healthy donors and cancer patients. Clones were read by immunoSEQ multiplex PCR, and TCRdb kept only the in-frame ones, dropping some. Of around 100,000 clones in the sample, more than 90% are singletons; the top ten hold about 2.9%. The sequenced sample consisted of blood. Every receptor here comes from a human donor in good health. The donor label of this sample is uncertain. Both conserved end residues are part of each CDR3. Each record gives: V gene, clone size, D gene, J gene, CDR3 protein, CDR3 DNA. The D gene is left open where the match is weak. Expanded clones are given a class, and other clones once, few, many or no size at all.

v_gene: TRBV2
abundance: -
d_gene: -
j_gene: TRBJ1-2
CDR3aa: CASTPGRVRGYTF
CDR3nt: TGTGCCAGCACCCCCGGCCGGGTGCGTGGCTACACCTTC

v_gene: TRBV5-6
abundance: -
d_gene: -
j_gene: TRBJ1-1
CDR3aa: CASSEDSNTEAFF
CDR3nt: TGTGCCAGCAGCGAAGACAGCAACACTGAAGCTTTCTTT

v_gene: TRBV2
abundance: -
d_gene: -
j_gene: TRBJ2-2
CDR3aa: CASRHLGGGAITGELFF
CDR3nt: TGTGCCAGCAGGCATCTCGGTGGGGGGGCAATCACCGGGGAGCTGTTTTTT

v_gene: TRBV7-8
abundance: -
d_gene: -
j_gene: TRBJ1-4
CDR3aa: CASRDRFQGEKLFF
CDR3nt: TGTGCCAGCAGGGACAGATTCCAAGGGGAAAAACTGTTTTTT

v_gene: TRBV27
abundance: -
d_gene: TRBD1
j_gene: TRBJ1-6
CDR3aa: CASSSMGQGYNSPLHF
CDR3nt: TGTGCCAGCAGTTCCATGGGACAGGGGTATAATTCACCCCTCCACTTT

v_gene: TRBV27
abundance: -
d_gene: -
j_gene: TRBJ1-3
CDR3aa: CASGNRAAGNTIYF
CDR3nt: TGTGCCAGCGGTAACAGGGCGGCAGGAAACACCATATATTTT

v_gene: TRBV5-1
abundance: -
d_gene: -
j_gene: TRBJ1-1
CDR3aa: CASNSGGGEAFF
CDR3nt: TGCGCCAGCAACTCGGGGGGAGGTGAAGCTTTCTTT

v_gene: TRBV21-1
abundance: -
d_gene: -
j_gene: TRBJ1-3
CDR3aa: CASRQGHFISGNTIYF
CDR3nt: TGTGCCAGCAGACAAGGACACTTTATCTCTGGAAACACCATATATTTT

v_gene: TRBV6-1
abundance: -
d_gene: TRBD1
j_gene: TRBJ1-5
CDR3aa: CASSADRGRRNQPQHF
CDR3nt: TGTGCCAGCAGTGCGGACAGGGGGCGACGCAATCAGCCCCAGCATTTT

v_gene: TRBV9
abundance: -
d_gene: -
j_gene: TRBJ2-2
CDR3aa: CASSVLVTGELFF
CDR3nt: TGTGCCAGCAGCGTACTAGTGACCGGGGAGCTGTTTTTT

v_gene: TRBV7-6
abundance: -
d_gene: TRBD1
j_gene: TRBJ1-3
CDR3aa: CASSPGGTAISGNTIYF
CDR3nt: TGTGCCAGCAGCCCCGGGGGGACAGCGATCTCTGGAAACACCATATATTTT

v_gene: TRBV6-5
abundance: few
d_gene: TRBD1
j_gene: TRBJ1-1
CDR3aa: CASSRQGGYTEAFF
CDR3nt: TGTGCCAGCAGTCGACAGGGTGGTTACACTGAAGCTTTCTTT

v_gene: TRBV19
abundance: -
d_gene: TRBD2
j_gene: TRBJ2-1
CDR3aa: CASSIGLAGHNEQFF
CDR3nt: TGTGCCAGTAGTATAGGATTAGCGGGGCACAATGAGCAGTTCTTC

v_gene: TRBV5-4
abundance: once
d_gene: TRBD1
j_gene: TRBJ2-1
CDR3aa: CASSSIYDRGPNYNEQFF
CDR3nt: TGTGCCAGCAGCTCTATATATGACAGGGGGCCCAACTACAATGAGCAGTTCTTC

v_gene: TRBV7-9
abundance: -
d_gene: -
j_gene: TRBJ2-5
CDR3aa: CASSLGGAAGGAAQYF
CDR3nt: TGTGCCAGCAGCTTAGGGGGAGCGGCCGGTGGCGCGGCCCAGTACTTC

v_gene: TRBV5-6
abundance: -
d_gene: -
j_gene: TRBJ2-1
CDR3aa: CASSHKGQRSYNEQFF
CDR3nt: TGTGCCAGCAGCCATAAAGGACAGCGCTCCTACAATGAGCAGTTCTTC

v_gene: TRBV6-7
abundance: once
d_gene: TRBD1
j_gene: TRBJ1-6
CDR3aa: CASRLGRGLLGRDSPLHF
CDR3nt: TGTGCCAGCAGACTGGGCAGGGGGCTCCTCGGCCGGGATTCACCCCTCCACTTT

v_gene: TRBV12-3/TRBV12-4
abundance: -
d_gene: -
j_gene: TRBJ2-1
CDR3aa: CASSASVGDEQFF
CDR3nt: TGTGCCAGCAGTGCCTCCGTGGGCGATGAGCAGTTCTTC

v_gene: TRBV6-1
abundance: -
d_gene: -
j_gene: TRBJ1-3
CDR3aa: CASSEGGGWGPAGNTIYF
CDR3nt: TGTGCCAGCAGTGAAGGAGGCGGGTGGGGGCCGGCTGGAAACACCATATATTTT

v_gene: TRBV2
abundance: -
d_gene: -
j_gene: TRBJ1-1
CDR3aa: CASSGLPGRRDTEAFF
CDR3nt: TGTGCCAGCAGCGGACTTCCGGGACGGCGGGACACTGAAGCTTTCTTT

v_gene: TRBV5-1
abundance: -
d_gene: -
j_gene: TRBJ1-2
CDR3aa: CASSLSTTGGYTF
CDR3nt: TGCGCCAGCAGCTTGTCAACCACGGGGGGCTACACCTTC

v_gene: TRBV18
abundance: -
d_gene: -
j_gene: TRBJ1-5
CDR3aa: CASSPLGSNQPQHF
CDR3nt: TGTGCCAGCTCACCGTTAGGTAGCAATCAGCCCCAGCATTTT

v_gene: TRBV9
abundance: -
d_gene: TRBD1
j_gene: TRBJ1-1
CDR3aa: CASSPRAGGFYTEAFF
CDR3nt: TGTGCCAGCAGCCCCCGGGCAGGGGGCTTCTACACTGAAGCTTTCTTT

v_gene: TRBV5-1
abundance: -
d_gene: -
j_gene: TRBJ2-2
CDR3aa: CASSLAPRVGKRSGELFF
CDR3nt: TGCGCCAGCAGCTTGGCTCCTCGTGTCGGAAAACGCTCCGGGGAGCTGTTTTTT

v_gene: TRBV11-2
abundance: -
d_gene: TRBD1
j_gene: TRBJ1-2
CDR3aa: CASSFSRQGGYGYTF
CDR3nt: TGTGCCAGCAGCTTTTCACGACAGGGGGGCTATGGCTACACCTTC

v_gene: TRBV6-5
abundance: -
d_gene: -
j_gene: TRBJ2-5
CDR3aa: CASFGSPRETQYF
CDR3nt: TGTGCCAGCTTCGGATCGCCAAGGGAGACCCAGTACTTC

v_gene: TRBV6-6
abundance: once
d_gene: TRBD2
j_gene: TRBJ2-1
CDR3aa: CASSYGQRGGWDEQFF
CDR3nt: TGTGCCAGCAGTTACGGCCAGCGGGGGGGCTGGGATGAGCAGTTCTTC

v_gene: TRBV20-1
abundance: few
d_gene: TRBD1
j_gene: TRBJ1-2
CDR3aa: CSAIGQGFYTF
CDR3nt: TGCAGTGCCATCGGACAGGGCTTCTACACCTTC

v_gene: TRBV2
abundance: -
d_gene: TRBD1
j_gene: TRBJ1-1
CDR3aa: CASSNGQGMESTEAFF
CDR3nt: TGTGCCAGCAGTAACGGACAGGGAATGGAGAGCACTGAAGCTTTCTTT

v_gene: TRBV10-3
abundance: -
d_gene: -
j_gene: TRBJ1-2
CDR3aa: CAISKQENYGYTF
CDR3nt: TGTGCCATCAGTAAACAGGAGAACTATGGCTACACCTTC

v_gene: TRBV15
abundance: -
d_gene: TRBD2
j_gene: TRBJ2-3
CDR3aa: CATSFPTSGTDTQYF
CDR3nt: TGTGCCACCAGCTTCCCCACTAGCGGCACAGATACGCAGTATTTT

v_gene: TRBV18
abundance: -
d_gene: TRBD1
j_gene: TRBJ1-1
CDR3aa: CASSPGRTGNTEAFF
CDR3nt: TGTGCCAGCTCACCAGGGCGGACAGGGAACACTGAAGCTTTCTTT

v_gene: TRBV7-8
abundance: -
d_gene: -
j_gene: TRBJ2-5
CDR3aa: CASALGPQETQYF
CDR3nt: TGTGCCAGCGCCCTGGGACCGCAAGAGACCCAGTACTTC

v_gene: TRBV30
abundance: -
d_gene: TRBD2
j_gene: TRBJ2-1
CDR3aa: CAWRPGTRVLGSYNEQFF
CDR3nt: TGTGCCTGGAGACCCGGGACTAGAGTCTTGGGGTCCTACAATGAGCAGTTCTTC

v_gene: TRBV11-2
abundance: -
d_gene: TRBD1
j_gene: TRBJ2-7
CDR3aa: CASSTRTGRSYEQYF
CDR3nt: TGTGCCAGCAGCACCCGGACAGGGAGATCCTACGAGCAGTACTTC

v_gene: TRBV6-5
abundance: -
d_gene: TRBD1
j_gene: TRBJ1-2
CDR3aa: CASSYPGGAGYTF
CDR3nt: TGTGCCAGCAGTTACCCAGGGGGCGCGGGCTACACCTTC

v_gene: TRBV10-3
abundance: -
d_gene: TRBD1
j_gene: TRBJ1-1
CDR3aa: CAAKGTGRTEAFF
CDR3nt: TGTGCCGCTAAGGGGACAGGGAGGACTGAAGCTTTCTTT

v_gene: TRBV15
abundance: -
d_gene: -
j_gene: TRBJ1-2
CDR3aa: CATSRDREGRAFGYTF
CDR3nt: TGTGCCACCAGCAGAGATCGTGAGGGTCGGGCGTTTGGCTACACCTTC

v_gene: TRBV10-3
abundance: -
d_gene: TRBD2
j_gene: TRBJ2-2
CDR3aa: CAISSRGLGTGELFF
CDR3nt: TGTGCCATCAGCTCTAGGGGACTAGGCACCGGGGAGCTGTTTTTT

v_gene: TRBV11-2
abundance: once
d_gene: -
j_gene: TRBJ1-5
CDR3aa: CASSLERNQPQHF
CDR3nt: TGTGCCAGCAGCTTAGAACGGAATCAGCCCCAGCATTTT

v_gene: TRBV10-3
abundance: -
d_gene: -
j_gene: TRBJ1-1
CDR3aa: CAISTSMGTEAFF
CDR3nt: TGTGCCATCTCTACCTCAATGGGGACTGAAGCTTTCTTT

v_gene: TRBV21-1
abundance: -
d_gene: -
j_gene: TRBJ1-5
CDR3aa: CASSKLKGRDDSQPQHF
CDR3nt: TGTGCCAGCAGCAAACTCAAAGGCAGGGATGATAGTCAGCCCCAGCATTTT

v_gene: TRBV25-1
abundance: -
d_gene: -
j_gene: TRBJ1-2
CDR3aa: CATHGEGGGGYTF
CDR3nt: TGTGCCACCCACGGTGAAGGGGGAGGTGGCTACACCTTC

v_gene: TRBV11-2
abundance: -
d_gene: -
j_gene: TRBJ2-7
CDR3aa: CASSLNRDPEQYF
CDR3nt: TGTGCCAGCAGCTTAAACAGGGACCCCGAGCAGTACTTC

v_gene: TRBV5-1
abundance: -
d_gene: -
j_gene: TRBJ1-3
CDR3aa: CASSLQGLGGNTIYF
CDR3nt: TGCGCCAGCAGCTTGCAGGGACTAGGTGGAAACACCATATATTTT

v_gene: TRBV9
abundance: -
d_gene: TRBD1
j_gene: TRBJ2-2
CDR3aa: CASSAQQGPAGELFF
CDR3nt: TGTGCCAGCAGCGCCCAACAGGGGCCGGCCGGGGAGCTGTTTTTT

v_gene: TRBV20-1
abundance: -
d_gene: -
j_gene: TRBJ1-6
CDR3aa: CSASPPGEGSSPLHF
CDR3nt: TGCAGTGCTAGTCCCCCGGGGGAGGGGAGTTCACCCCTCCACTTT

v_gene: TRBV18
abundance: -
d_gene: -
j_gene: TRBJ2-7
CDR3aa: CASSQQIPGTGTYEQYF
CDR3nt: TGTGCCAGCTCACAGCAAATCCCGGGAACAGGAACCTACGAGCAGTACTTC

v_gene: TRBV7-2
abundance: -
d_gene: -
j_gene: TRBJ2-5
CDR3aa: CASSLGVEKTQYF
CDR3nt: TGTGCCAGCAGCTTAGGGGTAGAAAAGACCCAGTACTTC

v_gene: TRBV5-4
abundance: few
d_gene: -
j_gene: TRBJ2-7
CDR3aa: CATSHPGSLIYEQYF
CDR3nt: TGTGCCACGTCACATCCCGGGTCCCTCATATACGAGCAGTACTTC